Presented here are 11 T cell receptor beta chains from one specimen sequenced in a study of blood T cell repertoires in COVID-19. The assay was immunoSEQ multiplex PCR, and TCRdb's table has in-frame clones only and misses some. The table lists some 250,000 clones, approximately 86% of them singletons. The sequenced sample consisted of peripheral blood. The receptors stem from a woman between 25 and 40 years old who had recovered from COVID-19.

This rearrangement joins TRBV2 to TRBJ2-7; TRBD2 is a possible D gene (5 bases). Germline V CDR1 and CDR2: SNHLY, FYNNEI. This CDR3 is 13 amino acids long. Between the trimmed V and J ends, which lost 6 bases and 2 bases, there was a span of 11 bases. The CDR3 protein is CASSKRITYEQYF. CDR3 DNA sequence: TGTGCCAGCAGCAAGCGGATCACCTACGAGCAGTACTTC. Together with reference TRBV2 and TRBJ2-7, the CDR3 gives the full variable domain: EPEVTQTPSHQVTQMGQEVILRCVPISNHLYFYWYRQILGQKVEFLVSFYNNEISEKSEIFDDQFSVERPDGSNFTLKIRSTKLEDSAMYFCASSKRITYEQYFGPGTRLTVT.

The V gene is TRBV12-2, the J gene TRBJ2-6; TRBD1 is the table's D call and was not checked against the DNA. TRBV12-2 is deemed a pseudogene. CDR3 length equals 19 residues. In DNA, the CDR3 is TGTGCAAGTCGCTTAACGGGACAGGGATGGAGCTCTGGGGCCAACGTCCTGACTTTC. Its protein is CASRLTGQGWSSGANVLTF.

This chain connects TRBV10-2 to TRBJ2-7; D remains unclear. This CDR3 has 11 amino acids. The V end was cut by 7 bases, the J end by 9 bases, with 13 bases between. CDR1 and CDR2 from the germline V gene are WSHSY and SAAADI. CDR3 region: CASMAGPGQYF. The CDR3 coding sequence is TGCGCCAGCATGGCCGGTCCAGGGCAGTACTTC.

The sample holds one count of this clone. The chain has TRBV19 and TRBJ1-2, with D possibly being TRBD1 (6 bases). Trimming removed 4 bases from V and 2 bases from J, with 14 bases in between. Germline loops: CDR1 LNHDA, CDR2 SQIVND (reference sequence). The CDR3 is 15 residues long. CDR3 amino acids: CASSTDQGQNYGYTF. The CDR3 coding sequence is TGTGCCAGTAGTACCGATCAGGGACAAAACTATGGCTACACCTTC.

The V call is TRBV7-2, the J call TRBJ1-1; TRBD1 is a possible D gene (5 bases). CDR1 SGHTA and CDR2 FQGNSA come from the germline V gene. The CDR3 covers 14 residues. The V end lost 5 bases, the J end lost 4 bases, and 14 bases lay between the germline ends. The CDR3 here is CASSITSGSTEAFF. CDR3 DNA sequence: TGTGCCAGCAGCATAACCTCAGGGTCCACTGAAGCTTTCTTT.

The rearrangement uses TRBV13 and TRBJ2-3; 9 bases map to TRBD2. J gave up 2 bases and V 4 bases, and 10 bases lay outside the gene matches. Germline lookup yields CDR1 PRHDT and CDR2 FYEKMQ (reference sequence). This CDR3 contains 17 residues. The CDR3, as DNA: TGTGCCAGCAGCTATCCTCCGGCGGGGGGGACCACAGATACGCAGTATTTT. Residues: CASSYPPAGGTTDTQYF.

J is TRBJ2-1 and V is TRBV5-1, with 10 bases identical to TRBD1. The CDR3 consists of 16 residues. Trimming took 1 base from V and 16 from J; bases not matched to a gene: 17. Germline V gives CDR1 SGHRS, CDR2 YFSETQ. CDR3 nucleotide sequence: TGCGCCAGCAGCTTGTCGAGACAGGGGGCCCTCGGGTGGATATTCTTC. Amino acid sequence: CASSLSRQGALGWIFF.

Notes on this clone: This same CDR3 is encoded by further DNA sequences in the sample. The V call is TRBV12-3 or TRBV12-4, the J call TRBJ1-3; D gene ambiguous. The length of the CDR3 is 12 residues. Trimming left V 4 bases short and J 3 bases short, with 4 bases between. The CDR3 DNA follows: TGTGCCAGCAGTTCAGGTGGAAACACCATATATTTT. Translated: CASSSGGNTIYF.

The CDR3 DNA follows: TGCGCCAGCAGCCCGGGGACAGTTAATGAAAAACTGTTTTTT. Translating it yields CASSPGTVNEKLFF. The chain recombines TRBV5-1 with TRBJ1-4, with 7 bases aligning to TRBD1. Germline V gene sequence: CDR1 SGHRS, CDR2 YFSETQ. The CDR3 runs to 14 residues. V lost 4 bases, J lost 4 bases, and 4 bases stayed unmatched. Full variable domain (outside the CDR3, taken from reference TRBV5-1 and TRBJ1-4): KAGVTQTPRYLIKTRGQQVTLSCSPISGHRSVSWYQQTPGQGLQFLFEYFSETQRNKGNFPGRFSGRQFSNSRSEMNVSTLELGDSALYLCASSPGTVNEKLFFGSGTQLSVL.

V usage is TRBV19 and J usage is TRBJ1-4, with 8 bases that match TRBD1. Germline CDR1 and CDR2: LNHDA and SQIVND (reference sequence). The CDR3 consists of 16 residues. V was pared by 9 bases and J by 0 bases, with 9 bases of the junction left unmatched. The CDR3 is CASRDRGIATNEKLFF. The DNA for the CDR3 is TGTGCCAGCCGAGACAGGGGAATTGCAACTAATGAAAAACTGTTTTTT.

The V call is TRBV5-6, the J call TRBJ1-5; no reliable D call. CDR3 length equals 15 residues. CDR1 is SGHDT, CDR2 YYEEEE, per germline. Trimming took off 2 bases at V and 0 bases at J, with 9 bases between the two ends. The CDR3 here is CASSLSGDSNQPQHF. The CDR3 nucleotides read TGTGCCAGCAGCTTATCCGGGGATAGCAATCAGCCCCAGCATTTT.